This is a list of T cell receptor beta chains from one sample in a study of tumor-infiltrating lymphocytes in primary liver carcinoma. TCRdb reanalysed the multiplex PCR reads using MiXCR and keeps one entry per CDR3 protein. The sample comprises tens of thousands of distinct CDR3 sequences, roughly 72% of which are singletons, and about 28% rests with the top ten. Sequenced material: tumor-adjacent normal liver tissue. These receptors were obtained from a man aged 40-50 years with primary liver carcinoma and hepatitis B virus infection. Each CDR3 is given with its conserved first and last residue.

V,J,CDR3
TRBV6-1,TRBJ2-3,CASILNELAGLTLENTQYF
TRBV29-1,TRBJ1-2,CSVEDFERVVGSGYTF
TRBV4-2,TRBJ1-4,CASSQGLGGEKLFF
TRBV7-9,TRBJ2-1,CASSPSSGRAKNEQFF
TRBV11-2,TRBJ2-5,CASSLTAGDSGETQYF
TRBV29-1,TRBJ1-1,CSAIGQGTGAFF
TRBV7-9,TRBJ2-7,CSSSLRYGSSYEQYF
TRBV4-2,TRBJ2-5,CANSPGGVSETQYF
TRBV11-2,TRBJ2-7,CPGSLAGVGEQYF
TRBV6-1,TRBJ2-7,CATSEVTSGSGEQYF
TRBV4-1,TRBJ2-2,CSSSQDRGRELFF
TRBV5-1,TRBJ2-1,CGSTHGLVGIYNEQFF
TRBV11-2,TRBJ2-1,CASNPASGAGLSSYNEQFF
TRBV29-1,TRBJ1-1,CSYREGSYNEAFF
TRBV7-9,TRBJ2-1,CASNLLPEYPTEQFF
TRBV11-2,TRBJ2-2,CASSLDSGRTNTGELFF
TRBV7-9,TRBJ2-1,CASSSTTSGGFYEQFF
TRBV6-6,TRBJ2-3,CANSYSAGARDTQYF
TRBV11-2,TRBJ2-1,CASSLDGQFCGTLYNEQFF
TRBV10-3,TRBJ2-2,CGIMGTEGGNTGELFF
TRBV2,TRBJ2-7,CASSLHPTRGFYEQYF
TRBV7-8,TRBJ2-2,CASSFAGVLNTGELFF
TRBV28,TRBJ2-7,CASSFPGTGMNEQYF
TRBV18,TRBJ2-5,CVSSPDGEGPAGTQYF
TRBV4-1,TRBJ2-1,CARSRTLAGPPPYDEQFF
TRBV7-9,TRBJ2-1,CASSMYRGHRNEPFF
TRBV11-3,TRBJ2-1,CASSLGVSNNERFF
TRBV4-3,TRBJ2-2,CASTQYLFVGLAGDTGELFF
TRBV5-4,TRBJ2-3,CASSGLAGGRPGTQYF
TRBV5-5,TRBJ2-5,CTSSWVETQYF
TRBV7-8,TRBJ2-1,CASSSDFGGFYNEQFF
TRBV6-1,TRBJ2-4,CASSAQGTQNIQYF
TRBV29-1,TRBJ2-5,CSVEQSEAETQYF
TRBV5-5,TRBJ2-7,CANRRGAVDSYEQYF
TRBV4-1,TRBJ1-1,CTSRGLGSEAFF
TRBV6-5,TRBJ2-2,CASSVRTSGGNTGEPFF
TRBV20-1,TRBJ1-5,CSVRTGSVQPQHF
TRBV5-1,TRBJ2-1,CASSWGLSGGYKGKQFF
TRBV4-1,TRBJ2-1,CASSQGLVRNRYNEQFF
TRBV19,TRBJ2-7,CASRRRGQGDLEQYF
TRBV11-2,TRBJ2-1,CASSFDASYEQFF
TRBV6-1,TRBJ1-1,CASSPDRVLGEAFF